These 14 T cell receptor beta chains were sequenced from one sample in a study. Each CDR3 protein is one row after TCRdb ran MiXCR on the 5' RACE reads. Of approximately 60,000 distinct CDR3 sequences listed, more than 20% were seen once; the top ten hold 3% to 4%. The sorted Tregs were CD4+CD25+CD127-/low cells. Sequences were obtained from tumor-infiltrating Tregs sorted from the breast tumor. Receptor source: a female donor with breast cancer.

This clonotype was picked up a small number of times. This rearrangement joins TRBV7-2 to TRBJ2-7; tentatively, D is TRBD2 (5 bases). There are 15 residues in the CDR3. Deletions cut 5 bases from V and 0 bases from J, with 14 bases between. CDR1 is SGHTA, CDR2 FQGNSA, per germline. The CDR3 DNA reads as TGTGCCAGCAGCCTTCGGTCGGGGTCCTCCTACGAGCAGTACTTC. Its protein product is CASSLRSGSSYEQYF.

This clonotype has a handful of counts. This chain connects TRBV6-2 or TRBV6-3 to TRBJ2-5, with TRBD2 matching 11 bases. The DNA end is a closer match to TRBJ2-1, so the J assignment may be wrong. This CDR3 has 14 amino acids. Per germline, CDR1 MNHEY and CDR2 SVGEGT. This chain's CDR3 is CASRIAGGPETQFF. The DNA of the CDR3 is TGTGCCAGCAGAATAGCGGGGGGGCCGGAGACCCAGTTCTTC.

The genes are TRBV7-9 and TRBJ2-1, with TRBD2 matching 11 bases. CDR3 size: 17 residues. Per germline, CDR1 SEHNR and CDR2 FQNEAQ (reference sequence). V lost 5 bases to trimming and J lost 2 bases; unmatched junction nucleotides: 8. DNA of the CDR3: TGTGCCAGCAGCCAGAAGGTAGCGGGAGGGCCCTACAATGAGCAGTTCTTC. Its translation: CASSQKVAGGPYNEQFF. Looking up the rest from reference TRBV7-9 and TRBJ2-1 gives the full variable domain: DTGVSQNPRHKITKRGQNVTFRCDPISEHNRLYWYRQTLGQGPEFLTYFQNEAQLEKSRLLSDRFSAERPKGSFSTLEIQRTEQGDSAMYLCASSQKVAGGPYNEQFFGPGTRLTVL.

The sample holds a few counts of this clonotype. The chain couples TRBV20-1 to TRBJ1-2; 8 bases fit TRBD1. The germline CDR1 and CDR2 sequences are DFQATT and SNEGSKA (reference sequence). J gave up 11 bases and V 3 bases, and 5 bases lay outside the gene matches. The CDR3 runs to 11 residues. The CDR3 DNA reads as TGCAGTGCTAGGGACAGGGAAGTGTACACCTTC. Translation: CSARDREVYTF.

This clonotype was observed a few times. Since the CDR3 does not end with the conserved phenylalanine or tryptophan, this likely comes from a read error. This chain connects TRBV7-2 to TRBJ1-3; D call uncertain. Between the trimmed V and J ends, which lost 3 bases and 0 bases, there was a span of 6 bases. In germline, CDR1 is SGHTA, CDR2 FQGNSA. The CDR3 sequence is 14 residues long. Here the CDR3 DNA reads TGTGCCAGCAGCTTCACCCTCTCTGGAAACACCATATATATT. This encodes CASSFTLSGNTIYI.

About this clonotype: With a much larger clone just one base away, this may be a read error. The chain has TRBV5-1 and TRBJ2-3; TRBD1 is a possible D gene (5 bases). The CDR3 totals 13 residues. From germline, CDR1 is SGHRS and CDR2 YFSETQ. CDR3 sequence (DNA): TGCGCCGGCAGCTTGGGGCTCGCAGATACGCAGTATTTT. Residues: CAGSLGLADTQYF.

This clonotype came up a few times. A read error may account for a junction end that differs from germline. The chain joins TRBV6-6 to TRBJ1-1, with D possibly TRBD1 on 5 matching bases. Germline CDR1 MNHNY, CDR2 SVGAGI (reference sequence). CDR3 size: 12 residues. The CDR3 region has the DNA TGTGTCAGCAGTCGTGACAGCACTGAAGCTTTCTTT. Protein product: CVSSRDSTEAFF.

This clonotype was seen a handful of times. The genes are TRBV6-6 and TRBJ1-5; possible D gene TRBD1, 6 bases. Germline V gene data show CDR1 as MNHNY and CDR2 as SVGAGI (reference sequence). Trimming removed 1 base from V and 0 bases from J, with 10 bases in between. This CDR3 has 16 amino acids. CDR3 bases: TGTGCCAGCAGTTACTTAGGACAGCCTAGCAATCAGCCCCAGCATTTT. The encoded protein is CASSYLGQPSNQPQHF.

V is TRBV4-2 and J is TRBJ2-1, with TRBD1 identical over 7 bases. The V gene's germline CDR1 is LGHNA and CDR2 YNFKEQ. Trimming at V came to 6 bases and at J to 2 bases, leaving 4 bases not matched to a gene. The CDR3 loop spans 14 amino acids. DNA of the CDR3: TGTGCCAGCAGACAGGGGCCACCCTACAATGAGCAGTTCTTC. It translates to CASRQGPPYNEQFF.

This clonotype was found a few times. The chain joins TRBV29-1 to TRBJ1-1, with no clear D. The CDR3 is 13 amino acids. V was trimmed by 2 bases and J by 3 bases, leaving 10 bases between them. The germline CDR1 and CDR2 sequences are SQVTM and ANQGSEA. The DNA of the CDR3 is TGCAGCGTTGAAAGTACGCAGTACACTGAAGCTTTCTTT. Protein product: CSVESTQYTEAFF.

This chain connects TRBV7-2 to TRBJ2-3; weak D call: TRBD2 (7 bases). The CDR3 extends over 17 amino acids. The V end lost 5 bases, the J end lost 1 base, and 19 bases lay between the germline ends. Germline-derived CDR1 and CDR2 are SGHTA and FQGNSA. CDR3 sequence: CASSPTHRGGGTDTQYF. CDR3 DNA: TGTGCCAGCAGCCCCACCCACAGAGGGGGGGGCACAGATACGCAGTATTTT.

As to this clonotype: The germline gene is not matched at one end of the junction; a read error may be the cause. The chain is built from TRBV19 and TRBJ2-3; D uncertain. The CDR3 is made up of 13 amino acids. Germline V gives CDR1 LNHDA, CDR2 SQIVND (reference sequence). Here the CDR3 DNA reads TGTGCCAGTAGGCCGGGCCAAAGAGATACGCTGTATTTT. Translation: CASRPGQRDTLYF.

The genes are TRBV5-1 and TRBJ2-3, with D possibly TRBD2 on 7 matching bases. Trimming removed 0 bases at V and 0 bases at J, with 14 bases between. The germline V gene has CDR1 SGHRS and CDR2 YFSETQ. The CDR3 has 17 residues. The CDR3 spells CASSLAAGASSTDTQYF. The CDR3 DNA follows: TGCGCCAGCAGCTTGGCCGCGGGGGCCTCAAGCACAGATACGCAGTATTTT.

This clonotype has more than one count but fewer than ten. The chain combines TRBV5-6 with TRBJ2-2; TRBD2 matches at 12 bases. The V segment lost 0 bases and the J segment 5 bases; nucleotides outside the gene matches: 5. The CDR3 covers 17 residues. Germline CDR1 is SGHDT and CDR2 is YYEEEE. In DNA form, the CDR3 reads TGTGCCAGCAGCTTGGCTAGCGGGGGGGCCCGAACCGGGGAGCTGTTTTTT. It specifies CASSLASGGARTGELFF. The full variable domain, with the rest looked up from reference TRBV5-6 and TRBJ2-2, is DAGVTQSPTHLIKTRGQQVTLRCSPKSGHDTVSWYQQALGQGPQFIFQYYEEEERQRGNFPDRFSGHQFPNYSSELNVNALLLGDSALYLCASSLASGGARTGELFFGEGSRLTVL.